The sequence of this T cell receptor beta chain was determined in a study of OX40 agonist ivuxolimab in advanced cancers. The data were produced by immunoSEQ multiplex PCR, yet TCRdb's version contains in-frame clones alone and is incomplete. The sample shows 100,000 to 150,000 clones, approximately 94% of them seen only once. Between the trimmed V and J ends, which lost 8 bases and 7 bases, there was a span of 15 bases. CDR3 length equals 13 residues. Germline values: CDR1 MNHEY, CDR2 SVGAGI. The chain combines TRBV6-5 with TRBJ2-1; no reliable D call. The sample here was CD4+ or CD8+ T cells sorted from blood, taken in a trial of the OX40 agonist ivuxolimab. This receptor was identified in an adult with an advanced solid tumor such as melanoma, head and neck, liver or kidney cancer. The CDR3 reads CASPWVDRNEQFF. The CDR3 bases are TGTGCCAGCCCTTGGGTCGACCGGAATGAGCAGTTCTTC.